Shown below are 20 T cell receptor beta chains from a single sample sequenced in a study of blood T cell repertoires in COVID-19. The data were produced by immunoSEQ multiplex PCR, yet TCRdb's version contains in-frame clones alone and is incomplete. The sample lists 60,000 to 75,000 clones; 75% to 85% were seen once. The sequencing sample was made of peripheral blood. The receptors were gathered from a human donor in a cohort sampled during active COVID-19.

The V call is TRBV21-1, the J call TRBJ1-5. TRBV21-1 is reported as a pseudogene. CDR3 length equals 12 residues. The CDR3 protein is CAGGRVSQPQHF. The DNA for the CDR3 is TGTGCCGGAGGGAGGGTAAGCCAGCCCCAGCATTTT.

The CDR3 nucleotides are TGTGCCAGTAACTCACCCGGGACAGGGGATGAAAAACTGTTTTTT. Amino acids: CASNSPGTGDEKLFF. J is TRBJ1-4 and V is TRBV19, with 10 bases fitting TRBD1. Per germline, CDR1 LNHDA and CDR2 SQIVND (reference sequence). The CDR3 spans 15 residues. The V gene end was trimmed by 7 bases and the J gene end by 6 bases; junction bases not matched to a gene: 8. The complete variable domain, with remaining parts taken from reference TRBV19 and TRBJ1-4, reads DGGITQSPKYLFRKEGQNVTLSCEQNLNHDAMYWYRQDPGQGLRLIYYSQIVNDFQKGDIAEGYSVSREKKESFPLTVTSAQKNPTAFYLCASNSPGTGDEKLFFGSGTQLSVL.

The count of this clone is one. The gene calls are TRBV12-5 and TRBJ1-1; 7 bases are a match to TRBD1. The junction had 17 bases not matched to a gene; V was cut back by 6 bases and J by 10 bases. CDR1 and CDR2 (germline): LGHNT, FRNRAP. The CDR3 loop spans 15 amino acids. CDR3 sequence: CASGPPGGSAHRAFF. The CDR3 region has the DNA TGTGCTAGTGGACCACCAGGGGGTAGTGCTCACAGAGCTTTCTTT.

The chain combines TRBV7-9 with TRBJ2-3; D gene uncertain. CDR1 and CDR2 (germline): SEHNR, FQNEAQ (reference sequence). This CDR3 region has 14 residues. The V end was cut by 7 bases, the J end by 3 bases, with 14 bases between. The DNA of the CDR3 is TGTGCCAGCAACCCCTACGGTGTTACAGATACGCAGTATTTT. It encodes CASNPYGVTDTQYF. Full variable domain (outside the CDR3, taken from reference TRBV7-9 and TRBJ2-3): DTGVSQNPRHKITKRGQNVTFRCDPISEHNRLYWYRQTLGQGPEFLTYFQNEAQLEKSRLLSDRFSAERPKGSFSTLEIQRTEQGDSAMYLCASNPYGVTDTQYFGPGTRLTVL.

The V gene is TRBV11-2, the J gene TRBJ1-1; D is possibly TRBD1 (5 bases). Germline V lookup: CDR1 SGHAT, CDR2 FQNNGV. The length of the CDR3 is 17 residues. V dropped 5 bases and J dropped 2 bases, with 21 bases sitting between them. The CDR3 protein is CASSRWGETDPNTEAFF. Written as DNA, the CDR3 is TGTGCCAGCAGCCGGTGGGGGGAGACCGACCCCAACACTGAAGCTTTCTTT.

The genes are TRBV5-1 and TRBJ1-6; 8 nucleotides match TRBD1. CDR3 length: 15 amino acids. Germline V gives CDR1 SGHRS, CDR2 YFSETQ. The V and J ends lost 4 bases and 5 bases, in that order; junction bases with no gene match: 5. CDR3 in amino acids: CASSPGDRNNSPLHF. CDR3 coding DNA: TGCGCCAGCAGCCCGGGGGACAGGAATAATTCACCCCTCCACTTT.

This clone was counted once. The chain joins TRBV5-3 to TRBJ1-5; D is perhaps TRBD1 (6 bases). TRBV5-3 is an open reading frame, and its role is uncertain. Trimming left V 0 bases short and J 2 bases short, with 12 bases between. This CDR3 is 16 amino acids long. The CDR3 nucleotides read TGTGCCAGAAGCTTGGCCTACAGGGCTGGCAATCAGCCCCAGCATTTT. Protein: CARSLAYRAGNQPQHF.

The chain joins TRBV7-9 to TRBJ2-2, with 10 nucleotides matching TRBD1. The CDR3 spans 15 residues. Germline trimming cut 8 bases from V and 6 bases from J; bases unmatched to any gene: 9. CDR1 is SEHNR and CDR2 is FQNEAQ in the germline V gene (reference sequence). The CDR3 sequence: CASGAGQGVSGELFF. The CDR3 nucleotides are TGTGCCAGCGGCGCAGGACAGGGGGTATCCGGGGAGCTGTTTTTT.

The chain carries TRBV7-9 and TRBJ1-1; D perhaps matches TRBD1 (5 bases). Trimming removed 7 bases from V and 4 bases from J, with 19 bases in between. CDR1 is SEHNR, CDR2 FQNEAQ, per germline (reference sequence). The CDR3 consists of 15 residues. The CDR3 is CASTKPGFQGTEAFF. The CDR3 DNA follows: TGTGCCAGCACCAAGCCAGGGTTTCAAGGCACTGAAGCTTTCTTT.

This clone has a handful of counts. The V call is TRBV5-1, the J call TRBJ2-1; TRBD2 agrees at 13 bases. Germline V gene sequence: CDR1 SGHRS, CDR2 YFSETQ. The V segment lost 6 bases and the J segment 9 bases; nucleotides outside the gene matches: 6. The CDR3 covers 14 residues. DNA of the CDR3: TGCGCCAGCACCACTAGCGGGGGGGCCTTTGAGCAGTTCTTC. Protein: CASTTSGGAFEQFF.

CDR3 residues: CASSSIWTGEYQETQYF. In nucleotides, the CDR3 is TGTGCCAGCAGTTCTATCTGGACAGGGGAGTACCAAGAGACCCAGTACTTC. The chain has TRBV6-2 or TRBV6-3 and TRBJ2-5; 9 nucleotides align to TRBD1. The J segment lost 0 bases and the V segment lost 4 bases, leaving 9 bases of the junction unmatched. This CDR3 is 17 amino acids long. CDR1 is MNHEY, CDR2 SVGEGT, per germline.

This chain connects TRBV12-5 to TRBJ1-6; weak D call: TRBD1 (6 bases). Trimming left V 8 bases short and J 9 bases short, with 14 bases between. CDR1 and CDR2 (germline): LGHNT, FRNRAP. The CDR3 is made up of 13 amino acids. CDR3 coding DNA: TGTGCTAGTAACCGGGACATTGGTTCACCCCTCCACTTT. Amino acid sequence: CASNRDIGSPLHF.

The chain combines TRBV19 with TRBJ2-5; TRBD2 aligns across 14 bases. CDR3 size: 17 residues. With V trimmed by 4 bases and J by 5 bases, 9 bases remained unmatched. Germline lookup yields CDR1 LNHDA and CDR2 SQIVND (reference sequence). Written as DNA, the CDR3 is TGTGCCAGTAGTACCGGACTAGCGGGGGGCGTGGGCGAGACCCAGTACTTC. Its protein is CASSTGLAGGVGETQYF.

This chain's CDR3 is CASRRQGANYGYTF. Written as DNA, the CDR3 is TGTGCCAGCAGAAGACAGGGGGCCAACTATGGCTACACCTTC. The chain couples TRBV28 to TRBJ1-2; 10 bases fit TRBD1. Per germline, CDR1 MDHEN and CDR2 SYDVKM. The CDR3 has 14 amino acids. V shed 6 bases and J 2 bases; nucleotides not matched to a gene: 3.

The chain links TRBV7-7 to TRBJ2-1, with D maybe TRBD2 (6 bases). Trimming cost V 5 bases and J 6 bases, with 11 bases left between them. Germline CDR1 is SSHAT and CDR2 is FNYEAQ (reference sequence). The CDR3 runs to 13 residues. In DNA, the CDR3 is TGTGCCAGCAGCCCCAGGAGGGGCAATGAGCAGTTCTTC. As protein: CASSPRRGNEQFF. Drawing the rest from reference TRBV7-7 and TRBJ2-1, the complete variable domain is GAGVSQSPRYKVTKRGQDVTLRCDPISSHATLYWYQQALGQGPEFLTYFNYEAQPDKSGLPSDRFSAERPEGSISTLTIQRTEQRDSAMYRCASSPRRGNEQFFGPGTRLTVL.

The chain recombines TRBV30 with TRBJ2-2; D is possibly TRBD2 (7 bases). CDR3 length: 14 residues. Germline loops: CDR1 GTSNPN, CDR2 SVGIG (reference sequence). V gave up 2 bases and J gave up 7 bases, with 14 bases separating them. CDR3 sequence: CAWSYPGGGGELFF. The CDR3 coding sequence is TGTGCCTGGAGTTACCCGGGGGGCGGCGGGGAGCTGTTTTTT.

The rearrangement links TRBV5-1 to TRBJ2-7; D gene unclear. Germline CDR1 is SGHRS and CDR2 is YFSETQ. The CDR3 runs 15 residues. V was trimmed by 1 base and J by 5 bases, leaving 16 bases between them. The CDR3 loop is CASSLLTLHLDEQYV. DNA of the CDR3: TGCGCCAGCAGCTTGCTTACATTACATCTGGACGAGCAGTACGTC.

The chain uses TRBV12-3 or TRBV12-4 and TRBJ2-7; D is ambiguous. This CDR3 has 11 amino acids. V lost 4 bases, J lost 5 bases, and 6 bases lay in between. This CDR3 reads CASSSSNEQYF. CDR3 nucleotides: TGTGCCAGCAGTTCTAGTAACGAGCAGTACTTC.

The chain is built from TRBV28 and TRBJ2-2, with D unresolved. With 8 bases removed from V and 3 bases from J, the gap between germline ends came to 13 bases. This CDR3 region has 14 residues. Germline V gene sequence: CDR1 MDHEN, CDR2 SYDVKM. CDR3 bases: TGTGCCAGCGGGTTTTATGGGCACACCGGGGAGCTGTTTTTT. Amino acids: CASGFYGHTGELFF. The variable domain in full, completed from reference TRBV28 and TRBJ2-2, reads DVKVTQSSRYLVKRTGEKVFLECVQDMDHENMFWYRQDPGLGLRLIYFSYDVKMKEKGDIPEGYSVSREKKERFSLILESASTNQTSMYLCASGFYGHTGELFFGEGSRLTVL.

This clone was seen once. As DNA, the CDR3 is TGTGCCTGGAGTGCCCCCTGGGCGGGGGAAAAACTGTTTTTT. Protein product: CAWSAPWAGEKLFF. This chain joins TRBV30 and TRBJ1-4, with no clear D. Trimming took off 1 base at V and 8 bases at J, with 14 bases between the two ends. The V gene's germline CDR1 is GTSNPN and CDR2 SVGIG (reference sequence). The CDR3 sequence is 14 residues long.